These T cell receptor beta chains were read from a single sample in a study of blood T cell repertoires in COVID-19. Data came from immunoSEQ multiplex PCR; TCRdb stores just in-frame clones and leaves some out. Of around 130,000 clones listed, over 75% are singletons. Material for sequencing was peripheral blood. The receptors come from a man aged 40-49 years with active or convalescent COVID-19. CDR3s include the opening cysteine and the closing phenylalanine or tryptophan. Each record gives: V gene, clone size, D gene, J gene, CDR3 protein, CDR3 DNA. A D gene is named only where the DNA matches it firmly. For some rows the clone size is stated as once, few or many, or as a class when expanded; others skip it.

v_gene: TRBV27; abundance: -; d_gene: TRBD1; j_gene: TRBJ1-4; CDR3aa: CASSSIGGAGEKLFF; CDR3nt: TGTGCCAGCAGTTCGATAGGGGGCGCCGGAGAAAAACTGTTTTTT
v_gene: TRBV7-9; abundance: -; d_gene: TRBD2; j_gene: TRBJ2-3; CDR3aa: CASSPGGAEADTQYF; CDR3nt: TGTGCCAGCAGCCCCGGGGGGGCCGAGGCAGATACGCAGTATTTT
v_gene: TRBV7-2; abundance: few; d_gene: TRBD1; j_gene: TRBJ2-7; CDR3aa: CASSLRTGAYEQYF; CDR3nt: TGTGCCAGCAGCTTACGGACAGGGGCATACGAGCAGTACTTC
v_gene: TRBV7-9; abundance: few; d_gene: -; j_gene: TRBJ1-5; CDR3aa: CASSLSGNNQPQHF; CDR3nt: TGTGCCAGCAGCTTATCAGGGAACAATCAGCCCCAGCATTTT
v_gene: TRBV7-2; abundance: -; d_gene: TRBD1; j_gene: TRBJ2-1; CDR3aa: CASKTGVYSYNEQFF; CDR3nt: TGTGCCAGCAAAACAGGGGTCTACTCCTACAATGAGCAGTTCTTC
v_gene: TRBV5-6; abundance: -; d_gene: -; j_gene: TRBJ1-2; CDR3aa: CASSLEVGRDGYTF; CDR3nt: TGTGCCAGCAGCTTGGAGGTAGGGCGGGATGGCTACACCTTC
v_gene: TRBV19; abundance: few; d_gene: TRBD1; j_gene: TRBJ2-7; CDR3aa: CASRSAGTDSYEQYF; CDR3nt: TGTGCCAGTCGAAGCGCCGGGACAGATTCCTACGAGCAGTACTTC
v_gene: TRBV2; abundance: once; d_gene: TRBD1; j_gene: TRBJ1-1; CDR3aa: CACRQGGTEAFF; CDR3nt: TGTGCCTGCCGACAGGGTGGCACTGAAGCTTTCTTT
v_gene: TRBV10-1; abundance: many; d_gene: TRBD2; j_gene: TRBJ2-7; CDR3aa: CASSDGSGGTYEQYF; CDR3nt: TGCGCCAGCAGTGACGGGAGCGGGGGAACCTACGAGCAGTACTTC
v_gene: TRBV7-9; abundance: -; d_gene: TRBD1; j_gene: TRBJ1-5; CDR3aa: CASSPLGTGDNQPQHF; CDR3nt: TGTGCCAGCAGCCCACTGGGGACAGGCGATAATCAGCCCCAGCATTTT
v_gene: TRBV6-1; abundance: -; d_gene: TRBD2; j_gene: TRBJ2-3; CDR3aa: CASSEVVVAGHTDTQYF; CDR3nt: TGTGCCAGCAGTGAAGTGGTGGTAGCGGGGCATACAGATACGCAGTATTTT
v_gene: TRBV6-1; abundance: -; d_gene: TRBD1; j_gene: TRBJ1-2; CDR3aa: CASSEEEGAGLGYTF; CDR3nt: TGTGCCAGCAGTGAAGAAGAGGGGGCGGGGCTGGGCTACACCTTC
v_gene: TRBV2; abundance: many; d_gene: -; j_gene: TRBJ1-5; CDR3aa: CASQGSSNQPQHF; CDR3nt: TGTGCCAGCCAGGGGTCCAGCAATCAGCCCCAGCATTTT
v_gene: TRBV7-2; abundance: -; d_gene: TRBD2; j_gene: TRBJ2-7; CDR3aa: CASSRTSDSYEQYF; CDR3nt: TGTGCCAGCAGCCGGACTAGCGACTCCTACGAGCAGTACTTC
v_gene: TRBV27; abundance: -; d_gene: -; j_gene: TRBJ2-3; CDR3aa: CASSLGAFTDTQYF; CDR3nt: TGTGCCAGCAGTTTAGGGGCCTTCACAGATACGCAGTATTTT
v_gene: TRBV10-2; abundance: -; d_gene: -; j_gene: TRBJ1-6; CDR3aa: CASSRPDSPLHF; CDR3nt: TGCGCCAGCAGCAGGCCCGATTCACCCCTCCACTTT
v_gene: TRBV29-1; abundance: -; d_gene: -; j_gene: TRBJ1-4; CDR3aa: CSVDRATNEKLFF; CDR3nt: TGCAGCGTTGACAGGGCAACTAATGAAAAACTGTTTTTT
v_gene: TRBV19; abundance: -; d_gene: TRBD2; j_gene: TRBJ2-3; CDR3aa: CASSWEGDTQYF; CDR3nt: TGTGCCAGTAGTTGGGAGGGGGATACGCAGTATTTT
v_gene: TRBV10-3; abundance: -; d_gene: TRBD1; j_gene: TRBJ1-1; CDR3aa: CAISGQASNTEAFF; CDR3nt: TGTGCCATCAGCGGACAGGCTTCGAACACTGAAGCTTTCTTT
v_gene: TRBV7-2; abundance: few; d_gene: -; j_gene: TRBJ2-1; CDR3aa: CASSFSEAAYNEQFF; CDR3nt: TGTGCCAGCAGCTTTAGTGAGGCGGCGTACAATGAGCAGTTCTTC
v_gene: TRBV5-1; abundance: once; d_gene: TRBD1; j_gene: TRBJ1-6; CDR3aa: CASSLWTGGSSYNSPLHF; CDR3nt: TGCGCCAGCAGCTTGTGGACAGGGGGGAGCTCCTATAATTCACCCCTCCACTTT
v_gene: TRBV27; abundance: -; d_gene: TRBD2; j_gene: TRBJ2-3; CDR3aa: CASSPSGLAGAPDTQYF; CDR3nt: TGTGCCAGCAGTCCCTCGGGACTAGCGGGGGCTCCAGATACGCAGTATTTT
v_gene: TRBV9; abundance: -; d_gene: TRBD2; j_gene: TRBJ2-7; CDR3aa: CASSVESGAPYEQYF; CDR3nt: TGTGCCAGCAGCGTAGAGAGCGGGGCTCCCTACGAGCAGTACTTC
v_gene: TRBV5-1; abundance: -; d_gene: TRBD2; j_gene: TRBJ2-1; CDR3aa: CASSLASGSGGVYNEQFF; CDR3nt: TGCGCCAGCAGCTTGGCCAGTGGTAGCGGGGGGGTGTACAATGAGCAGTTCTTC
v_gene: TRBV10-1; abundance: many; d_gene: -; j_gene: TRBJ2-7; CDR3aa: CASSEKGKEGSYEQYF; CDR3nt: TGCGCCAGCAGTGAGAAGGGCAAGGAGGGGAGCTACGAGCAGTACTTC
v_gene: TRBV27; abundance: -; d_gene: TRBD1; j_gene: TRBJ2-7; CDR3aa: CASSLFSPRQGYEQYF; CDR3nt: TGTGCCAGCAGTTTATTTTCCCCCCGACAGGGGTACGAGCAGTACTTC
v_gene: TRBV6-6; abundance: once; d_gene: -; j_gene: TRBJ2-7; CDR3aa: CASSQNGYEQYF; CDR3nt: TGTGCCAGCAGTCAAAACGGTTACGAGCAGTACTTC
v_gene: TRBV9; abundance: -; d_gene: -; j_gene: TRBJ2-7; CDR3aa: CASSVGALHEQYF; CDR3nt: TGTGCCAGCAGCGTAGGGGCCCTCCACGAGCAGTACTTC
v_gene: TRBV10-3; abundance: -; d_gene: TRBD2; j_gene: TRBJ2-1; CDR3aa: CAISLTSGASSYNEQFF; CDR3nt: TGTGCCATCAGCCTGACTAGCGGGGCGAGCTCCTACAATGAGCAGTTCTTC
v_gene: TRBV5-6; abundance: -; d_gene: -; j_gene: TRBJ1-2; CDR3aa: CASSPDWGGGYTF; CDR3nt: TGTGCCAGCAGCCCTGACTGGGGGGGAGGCTACACCTTC
v_gene: TRBV3-1/TRBV3-2; abundance: -; d_gene: TRBD2; j_gene: TRBJ2-3; CDR3aa: CASSQISGGAYTQYF; CDR3nt: TGTGCCAGCAGCCAAATTAGCGGGGGGGCGTATACGCAGTATTTT
v_gene: TRBV7-6; abundance: -; d_gene: TRBD1; j_gene: TRBJ1-1; CDR3aa: CASSSQGAPNTEAFF; CDR3nt: TGTGCCAGCAGCAGTCAGGGGGCCCCGAACACTGAAGCTTTCTTT
v_gene: TRBV7-8; abundance: -; d_gene: -; j_gene: TRBJ2-7; CDR3aa: CASSLAETYEQYF; CDR3nt: TGTGCCAGCAGCTTGGCAGAAACCTACGAGCAGTACTTC
v_gene: TRBV12-5; abundance: -; d_gene: TRBD1; j_gene: TRBJ1-5; CDR3aa: CASALGTASYQPQHF; CDR3nt: TGTGCTAGTGCTTTGGGGACAGCGTCGTACCAGCCCCAGCATTTT
v_gene: TRBV4-1; abundance: -; d_gene: TRBD2; j_gene: TRBJ2-5; CDR3aa: CASSRGGAGVAGVETQYF; CDR3nt: TGCGCCAGCAGCCGCGGGGGAGCGGGGGTTGCGGGCGTAGAGACCCAGTACTTC
v_gene: TRBV7-3; abundance: -; d_gene: -; j_gene: TRBJ2-2; CDR3aa: CASSSLGSGELFF; CDR3nt: TGTGCCAGCAGCTCCCTCGGGTCCGGGGAGCTGTTTTTT
v_gene: TRBV19; abundance: few; d_gene: -; j_gene: TRBJ2-1; CDR3aa: CASSISRYEQFF; CDR3nt: TGTGCCAGTAGTATAAGTCGGTATGAGCAGTTCTTC
v_gene: TRBV18; abundance: -; d_gene: TRBD2; j_gene: TRBJ2-7; CDR3aa: CASSPTSGNYEQYF; CDR3nt: TGTGCCAGCTCACCGACTAGCGGAAACTACGAGCAGTACTTC
v_gene: TRBV7-2; abundance: -; d_gene: -; j_gene: TRBJ1-5; CDR3aa: CASSLVQMNQPQHF; CDR3nt: TGTGCCAGCAGCTTAGTACAGATGAATCAGCCCCAGCATTTT